The 15 T cell receptor beta chains reported below all come from one sample, sequenced in a study of T cells in Graves' hyperthyroidism and ophthalmopathy. TCR beta CDR3 region amplification was performed from RNA transcripts. During a first-round RT-PCR of the TCR CDR3, the HTBI primer set was used. Via MiXCR, TCRdb re-called the multiplex PCR reads, giving one row per CDR3 protein. The sample carries roughly 240,000 distinct CDR3 sequences, approximately 16% recorded once. Material: blood. These receptors came from a woman between 18 and 30 years old with Graves' ophthalmopathy.

The chain carries TRBV7-9 and TRBJ2-1, with 7 bases lining up with TRBD2. V was pared by 7 bases and J by 5 bases, with 11 bases of the junction left unmatched. CDR1 SEHNR and CDR2 FQNEAQ come from the germline V gene (reference sequence). The CDR3 contains 15 residues. The CDR3, as DNA: TGTGCCAGCACCATAGGGAGGGGCCCCAACAATGAGCAGTTCTTC. Its protein product is CASTIGRGPNNEQFF.

This clonotype was observed a few times. The chain recombines TRBV7-6 with TRBJ2-7; weak D call: TRBD2 (6 bases). V lost 0 bases and J 4 bases, leaving 13 bases between the germline ends. The CDR3 has 15 amino acids. Germline V gene lookup returns CDR1 SGHVS and CDR2 FNYEAQ. The CDR3 sequence is CASSLAERGGYEQYF. CDR3 DNA sequence: TGTGCCAGCAGCTTAGCGGAAAGGGGAGGTTACGAGCAGTACTTC.

This clonotype showed up just a few times. The rearrangement joins TRBV12-5 to TRBJ1-2; D is perhaps TRBD1 (5 bases). This CDR3 has 14 amino acids. Per germline, CDR1 LGHNT and CDR2 FRNRAP. V lost 1 base and J 4 bases, leaving 10 bases between the germline ends. The CDR3 loop is CASGLGDSFYGYTF. CDR3 coding DNA: TGTGCTAGTGGTTTGGGCGACAGCTTCTATGGCTACACCTTC.

To note about this clonotype: Being one base from a much bigger clone, this may be a read error. The chain employs TRBV7-9 and TRBJ2-6; D tentatively fits TRBD1 or TRBD2 (5 bases each). This CDR3 comprises 17 residues. The V end was cut by 7 bases, the J end by 2 bases, with 18 bases between. Germline lookup yields CDR1 SEHNR and CDR2 FQNEAQ (reference sequence). CDR3 protein: CASNLGPGYPGANVLTF. The CDR3 DNA follows: TGTGCCAGCAACTTGGGACCAGGGTATCCTGGGGCCAACGTCCTGACTTTC.

This clonotype has ten or more counts. The genes are TRBV5-8 and TRBJ2-7; no clear D gene. This CDR3 region has 12 residues. CDR1 and CDR2 (germline): SGHTS, YDEGEE. V gave up 4 bases and J gave up 5 bases, with 10 bases separating them. CDR3 nucleotide sequence: TGTGCCAGCAGCATGAGGTGGGACGAGCAGTACTTC. Amino acid sequence: CASSMRWDEQYF.

In this sample, this clonotype turned up many times. The CDR3 nucleotides are TGTGCCAGCAGTCGTCGGAGGGGGTCCGACACCGGGGAGCTGTTTTTT. Protein product: CASSRRRGSDTGELFF. The chain joins TRBV6-1 to TRBJ2-2; D may match TRBD1 or TRBD2 (6 bases each). From germline, CDR1 is MNHNS and CDR2 SASEGT. The CDR3 contains 16 residues. With 5 bases removed from V and 3 bases from J, the gap between germline ends came to 16 bases.

This clonotype occurred many times. This sequence joins TRBV6-2 or TRBV6-3 and TRBJ2-1, with D perhaps matching TRBD1 or TRBD2 (6 bases each). V lost 8 bases, J lost 4 bases, and 9 bases lay in between. CDR3 length: 12 amino acids. CDR1 is MNHEY, CDR2 SVGEGT, per germline. CDR3 DNA sequence: TGTGCCAGCGGGGGGCCTTACAATGAGCAGTTCTTC. This gives the protein CASGGPYNEQFF.

This clonotype has ten or more counts. This chain uses TRBV3-1 with TRBJ1-3; D unclear. The length of the CDR3 is 13 residues. Germline assignment: CDR1 LGHDT and CDR2 YNNKEL (reference sequence). V was shortened by 3 bases and J by 4 bases, with 7 bases between the two germline ends. This chain's CDR3 is CASSQVVGNTIYF. The CDR3 DNA reads as TGTGCCAGCAGCCAGGTTGTGGGAAACACCATATATTTT.

Many counts were recorded for this clonotype. The chain recombines TRBV9 with TRBJ1-1; D gene ambiguous. CDR1 and CDR2 from the germline V gene are SGDLS and YYNGEE. Trimming pared 0 bases from V and 0 bases from J, leaving 9 bases between. The CDR3 has 15 amino acids. The DNA for the CDR3 is TGTGCCAGCAGCGTAGTTCACAACATGAACACTGAAGCTTTCTTT. Amino acids: CASSVVHNMNTEAFF. The complete variable domain, with remaining parts taken from reference TRBV9 and TRBJ1-1, reads DSGVTQTPKHLITATGQRVTLRCSPRSGDLSVYWYQQSLDQGLQFLIQYYNGEERAKGNILERFSAQQFPDLHSELNLSSLELGDSALYFCASSVVHNMNTEAFFGQGTRLTVV.

This clonotype was observed many times. This chain links TRBV15 with TRBJ2-7; 8 bases fit TRBD1. Germline values: CDR1 LNHNV, CDR2 YYDKDF (reference sequence). This CDR3 is built from 15 residues. V dropped 0 bases and J dropped 4; count of bases not matched to a gene: 5. The DNA of the CDR3 is TGTGCCACCAGCAGAGATAGAGACAGGGGATACGAGCAGTACTTC. It encodes CATSRDRDRGYEQYF.

This clonotype was seen many times. V usage is TRBV7-2 and J usage is TRBJ2-1; 7 bases map to TRBD2. The CDR3 is 14 residues long. Germline assignment: CDR1 SGHTA and CDR2 FQGNSA. The J segment lost 8 bases and the V segment lost 5 bases, leaving 9 bases of the junction unmatched. CDR3 nucleotide sequence: TGTGCCAGCAGCCCTGGACTAGTCTTCCATGAGCAGTTCTTC. Translating gives CASSPGLVFHEQFF.

In this sample, this clonotype turned up many times. This chain connects TRBV6-2 or TRBV6-3 to TRBJ2-4; 10 bases are a match to TRBD2. CDR1 is MNHEY and CDR2 is SVGEGT in the germline V gene. This CDR3 is 21 amino acids long. V trimming: 1 base; J trimming: 1 base; junction bases outside the gene matches: 16. The CDR3 region has the DNA TGTGCCAGCAGTTACTGGCGAAGGGCTAGCGGGAGCATATTTGCCAAAAACATTCAGTACTTC. Translated: CASSYWRRASGSIFAKNIQYF.

The rearrangement joins TRBV9 to TRBJ2-1, with 15 positions matching TRBD2. There are 19 residues in the CDR3. Germline trimming cut 1 base from V and 7 bases from J; bases unmatched to any gene: 12. CDR1 is SGDLS, CDR2 YYNGEE, per germline. The chain's CDR3 is CASSVRGTSGRNWGNEQFF. CDR3 sequence (DNA): TGTGCCAGCAGCGTAAGAGGGACTAGCGGGAGGAATTGGGGGAATGAGCAGTTCTTC.

This clonotype was counted many times. This chain links TRBV2 with TRBJ2-3; no firm D call. The CDR3 runs 12 residues. Trimming removed 6 bases from V and 7 bases from J, with 11 bases in between. Germline CDR1 is SNHLY and CDR2 is FYNNEI. The CDR3 protein is CASSPGRNTQYF. Written as DNA, the CDR3 is TGTGCCAGCAGCCCCGGGCGGAATACGCAGTATTTT.

The rearrangement uses TRBV20-1 and TRBJ2-7, with 10 bases matching TRBD2. Looked up from germline, CDR1 is DFQATT and CDR2 is SNEGSKA (reference sequence). The CDR3 runs 15 residues. J gave up 3 bases and V 6 bases, and 11 bases lay outside the gene matches. The chain's CDR3 is CSAKLLAGRIYEQYF. CDR3 coding DNA: TGCAGTGCCAAACTACTAGCGGGACGTATCTACGAGCAGTACTTC.